This T cell receptor (beta chain) was captured by sequencing in a study of technical replicates of blood from a few donors. Clones were read by immunoSEQ multiplex PCR, and TCRdb kept only the in-frame ones, dropping some. The repertoire holds fewer than 80,000 clones, with roughly nine tenths as singletons. Trimming shortened V by 4 bases and J by 6 bases, and 14 bases separated the two germline ends. The CDR3 is 14 residues long. Germline CDR1 and CDR2: MNHEY and SVGAGI. Sequencing input: PBMCs. The chain employs TRBV6-5 and TRBJ2-3, with TRBD1 as a possible D gene (6 bases). The TCR was taken from a human donor in good health. Some clones in this sample may be carry-over from other donors' samples. The CDR3 sequence is CASSSAGARDTQYF. The CDR3 coding sequence is TGTGCCAGCAGTTCGGCAGGGGCTCGGGATACGCAGTATTTT.